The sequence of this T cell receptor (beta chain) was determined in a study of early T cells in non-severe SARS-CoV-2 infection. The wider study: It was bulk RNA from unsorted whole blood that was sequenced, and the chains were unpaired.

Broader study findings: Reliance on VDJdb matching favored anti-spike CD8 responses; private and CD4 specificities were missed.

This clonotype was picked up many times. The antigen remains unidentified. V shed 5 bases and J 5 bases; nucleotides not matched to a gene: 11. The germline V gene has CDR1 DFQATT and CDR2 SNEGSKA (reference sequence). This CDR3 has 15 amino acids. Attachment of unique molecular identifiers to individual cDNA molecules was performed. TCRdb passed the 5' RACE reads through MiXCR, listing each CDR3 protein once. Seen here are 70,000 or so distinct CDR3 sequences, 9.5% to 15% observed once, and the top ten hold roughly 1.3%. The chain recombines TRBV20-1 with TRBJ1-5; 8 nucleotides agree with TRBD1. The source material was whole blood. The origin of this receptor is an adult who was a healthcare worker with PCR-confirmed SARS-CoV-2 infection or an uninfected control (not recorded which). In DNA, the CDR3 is TGCAGTGCTTTGGACAGGGTTGAGGTAGATCAGCCCCAGCATTTT. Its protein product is CSALDRVEVDQPQHF.